The TCR beta chain under discussion was sequenced for a study of blood T cell repertoires in COVID-19. This clone was seen once. With 3 bases removed from V and 1 base from J, the gap between germline ends came to 12 bases. Germline V lookup: CDR1 KGHSH, CDR2 LQKENI. The CDR3 totals 15 residues. Authors' methods: It was from reference gene primer amplification that nucleated cell counts were estimated. Libraries were prepared by immunoSEQ multiplex PCR; TCRdb keeps only in-frame clonotypes and omits some of them. V and J calls plus clone size are reproduced from that table; the DNA served to infer D and trimming. The data show some 430,000 clones, 80% to 95% seen once. Participants were aged 18 to 89 years, lived in 20 to 30 US areas, and enrolled virtually.

The sample was PBMCs or T cells enriched from blood (not recorded which). This clonotype was obtained from a man aged 18 to 30 who had recovered from COVID-19. V gene TRBV18 combines with J gene TRBJ2-5; D might be TRBD1 (6 bases). CDR3 loop: CASSPFGTLQETQYF. In DNA, the CDR3 is TGTGCCAGCTCACCCTTCGGGACACTCCAAGAGACCCAGTACTTC.